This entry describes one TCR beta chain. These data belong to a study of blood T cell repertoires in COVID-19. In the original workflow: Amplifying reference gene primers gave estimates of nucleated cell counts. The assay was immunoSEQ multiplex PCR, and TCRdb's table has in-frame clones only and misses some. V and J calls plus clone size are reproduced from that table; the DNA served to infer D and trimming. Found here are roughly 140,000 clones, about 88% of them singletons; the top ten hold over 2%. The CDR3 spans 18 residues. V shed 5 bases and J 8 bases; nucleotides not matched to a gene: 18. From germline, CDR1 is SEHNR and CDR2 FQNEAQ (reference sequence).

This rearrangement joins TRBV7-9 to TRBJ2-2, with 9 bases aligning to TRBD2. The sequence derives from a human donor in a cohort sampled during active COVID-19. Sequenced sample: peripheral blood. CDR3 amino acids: CASSTVGTSHTGRGELFF. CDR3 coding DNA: TGTGCCAGCAGCACAGTCGGGACTAGCCATACGGGTCGAGGGGAGCTGTTTTTT.